This T cell receptor beta chain was sequenced for a study of control samples from healthy donors and cancer patients. Generated by immunoSEQ multiplex PCR, the TCRdb table keeps only in-frame clones and is missing some. The table for this sample gives roughly 200,000 clones. Germline CDR1 is LNHDA and CDR2 is SQIVND (reference sequence). The V segment lost 5 bases and the J segment 3 bases; nucleotides outside the gene matches: 6. The CDR3 is 15 residues long. Sequenced input: blood. This TCR came from a woman aged 25 to 39 in good health. The J gene is TRBJ1-5, the V gene TRBV19, with 8 bases aligning to TRBD1. This CDR3 is CASSLTGALNQPQHF. CDR3 nucleotides: TGTGCCAGTAGTCTGACAGGGGCCCTCAATCAGCCCCAGCATTTT.